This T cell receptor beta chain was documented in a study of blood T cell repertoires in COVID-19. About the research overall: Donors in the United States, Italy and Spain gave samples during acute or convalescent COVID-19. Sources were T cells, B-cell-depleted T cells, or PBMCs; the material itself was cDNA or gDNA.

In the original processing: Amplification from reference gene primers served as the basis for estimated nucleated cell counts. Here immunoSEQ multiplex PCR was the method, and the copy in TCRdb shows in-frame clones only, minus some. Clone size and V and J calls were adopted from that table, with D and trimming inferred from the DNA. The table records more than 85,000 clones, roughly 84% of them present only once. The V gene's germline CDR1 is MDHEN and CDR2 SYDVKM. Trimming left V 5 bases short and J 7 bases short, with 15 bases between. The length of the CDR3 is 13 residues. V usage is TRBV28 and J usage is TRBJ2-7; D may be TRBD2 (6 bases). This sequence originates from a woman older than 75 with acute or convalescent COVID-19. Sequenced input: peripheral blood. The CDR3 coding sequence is TGTGCCAGCAGTCGGGACTCCCTAGGGGAGCAGTACTTC. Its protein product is CASSRDSLGEQYF. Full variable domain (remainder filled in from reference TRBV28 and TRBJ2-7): DVKVTQSSRYLVKRTGEKVFLECVQDMDHENMFWYRQDPGLGLRLIYFSYDVKMKEKGDIPEGYSVSREKKERFSLILESASTNQTSMYLCASSRDSLGEQYFGPGTRLTVT.